The next 10 T cell receptor beta chains were all read from a single sample in a study of CD8 T cells in ankylosing spondylitis. TCRdb fed the 5' RACE reads into MiXCR, producing one record per CDR3 protein. Here the sample spans 210,000 or so distinct CDR3 sequences, about a quarter being singletons. Sequencing input: blood, either unsorted or a sorted T cell fraction (not recorded which). These receptors came from a male donor with ankylosing spondylitis or in good health (not recorded which).

The V call is TRBV27, the J call TRBJ2-1; D is perhaps TRBD1 (5 bases). Germline values: CDR1 MNHEY, CDR2 SMNVEV (reference sequence). The V end was cut by 6 bases, the J end by 2 bases, with 11 bases between. This CDR3 is 14 amino acids long. The CDR3 reads CASSSGRAYNEQFF. For the CDR3, the DNA is TGTGCCAGCAGCTCGGGCAGGGCCTACAATGAGCAGTTCTTC.

There are a few counts of this clonotype. The genes are TRBV20-1 and TRBJ1-5; 10 nucleotides match TRBD1. Losses at the gene ends were 5 bases for V and 7 bases for J; bases not matched to a gene: 5. The CDR3 is 13 amino acids. In germline, CDR1 is DFQATT, CDR2 SNEGSKA (reference sequence). As DNA, the CDR3 is TGCAGTGCTCTGGACAGGGGGAACCAGCCCCAGCATTTT. Its translation is CSALDRGNQPQHF.

This clonotype was picked up a small number of times. The chain carries TRBV20-1 and TRBJ2-1, with D possibly TRBD2 on 6 matching bases. V was shortened by 4 bases and J by 4 bases, with 17 bases between the two germline ends. CDR1 and CDR2 (germline): DFQATT, SNEGSKA (reference sequence). The length of the CDR3 is 15 residues. CDR3 DNA sequence: TGCAGTGCTAAAAATCTAGCGAATGGATACAATGAGCAGTTCTTC. Protein: CSAKNLANGYNEQFF.

This clonotype was observed at least ten times. The rearrangement joins TRBV5-1 to TRBJ1-1; D perhaps matches TRBD1 (5 bases). This CDR3 is 14 amino acids long. The V gene lost 3 bases and the J gene lost 5 bases, with 14 bases spanning the gap. CDR1 SGHRS and CDR2 YFSETQ come from the germline V gene. CDR3 loop: CASSSWTEGTEAFF. In nucleotides, the CDR3 is TGCGCCAGCAGCTCGTGGACTGAGGGGACTGAAGCTTTCTTT.

Many counts were recorded for this clonotype. V usage is TRBV12-3 or TRBV12-4 and J usage is TRBJ1-4; D not certain. The CDR3 has 15 residues. The V end lost 10 bases, the J end lost 5 bases, and 20 bases lay between the germline ends. The DNA for the CDR3 is TGTGCCATCGCCCCCCTTGGGTCACCGAATGAAAAACTGTTTTTT. It translates to CAIAPLGSPNEKLFF.

A few counts support this clonotype. The rearrangement uses TRBV29-1 and TRBJ1-1; D may be TRBD1 (5 bases). Looked up from germline, CDR1 is SQVTM and CDR2 is ANQGSEA. Trimming took off 4 bases at V and 0 bases at J, with 18 bases between the two ends. The CDR3 covers 16 residues. The CDR3: CSVANVKAGMNTEAFF. CDR3 DNA: TGCAGCGTTGCCAATGTTAAGGCAGGGATGAACACTGAAGCTTTCTTT. The complete variable domain, with remaining parts taken from reference TRBV29-1 and TRBJ1-1, reads SAVISQKPSRDICQRGTSLTIQCQVDSQVTMMFWYRQQPGQSLTLIATANQGSEATYESGFVIDKFPISRPNLTFSTLTVSNMSPEDSSIYLCSVANVKAGMNTEAFFGQGTRLTVV.

The V gene is TRBV20-1, the J gene TRBJ2-1; 13 bases agree with TRBD2. The CDR3 is made up of 17 amino acids. The germline V gene has CDR1 DFQATT and CDR2 SNEGSKA (reference sequence). V lost 6 bases to trimming and J lost 4 bases; unmatched junction nucleotides: 12. The CDR3 region has the DNA TGCAGTGCCCCTCAACTAGCGGGAGGGCCTAGGTACAATGAGCAGTTCTTC. Its translation is CSAPQLAGGPRYNEQFF.

This clonotype was counted many times. The chain carries TRBV5-5 and TRBJ1-2; D uncertain. The CDR3 loop spans 12 amino acids. Germline values: CDR1 SGHKS, CDR2 YYEKEE (reference sequence). Trimming removed 4 bases from V and 4 bases from J, with 8 bases in between. CDR3 nucleotides: TGTGCCAGCAGCAGGCCTAGCTATGGCTACACCTTC. This translates into CASSRPSYGYTF.

This clonotype has at least ten counts. The rearrangement links TRBV29-1 to TRBJ2-1; TRBD2 aligns across 8 bases. J gave up 6 bases and V 5 bases, and 3 bases lay outside the gene matches. The CDR3 loop spans 12 amino acids. CDR1 is SQVTM and CDR2 is ANQGSEA in the germline V gene. CDR3 nucleotide sequence: TGCAGCGTTAGCGGGAGTCGCAATGAGCAGTTCTTC. As protein: CSVSGSRNEQFF.

This clonotype was seen many times. This chain connects TRBV7-9 to TRBJ2-1; 9 nucleotides match TRBD2. Germline assignment: CDR1 SEHNR and CDR2 FQNEAQ (reference sequence). This CDR3 has 14 amino acids. Trimming cost V 7 bases and J 7 bases; bases outside gene matches: 8. The CDR3 DNA sequence: TGTGCCAGCATGATTAGCGGGAGTTTGAATGAGCAGTTCTTC. It is translated as CASMISGSLNEQFF.